The clone carrying this T cell receptor beta chain has just a few counts. Its antigen remains unidentified. The source of the sample is a study of cytomegalovirus exposure and HLA in healthy donors. Study-level findings and limits: The study flagged around 160 TCR beta chains as cytomegalovirus-associated. Sequencing likely generated an artifact that appeared as a cluster of highly shared sequence variants.

PCR primers comprised 60 Vbeta and 13 Jbeta primers. Clones were sequenced by immunoSEQ multiplex PCR, and TCRdb holds only the in-frame ones, with some missing. The sample comprises approximately 200,000 clones, around three quarters of which are singletons, and around 1.6% rests with the top ten. Sequenced: PBMCs. The TCR was taken from a woman aged 18-29 years in good health and CMV-seronegative.

The CDR3 is CASSSAGTGTYEQYF. DNA of the CDR3: TGTGCCAGCAGCTCCGCCGGGACAGGAACCTACGAGCAGTACTTC. The chain is built from TRBV7-2 and TRBJ2-7; 8 nucleotides match TRBD1. Germline V CDR1 and CDR2: SGHTA, FQGNSA. CDR3 length: 15 residues. Trimming removed 4 bases from V and 2 bases from J; junction bases left unmatched: 7.